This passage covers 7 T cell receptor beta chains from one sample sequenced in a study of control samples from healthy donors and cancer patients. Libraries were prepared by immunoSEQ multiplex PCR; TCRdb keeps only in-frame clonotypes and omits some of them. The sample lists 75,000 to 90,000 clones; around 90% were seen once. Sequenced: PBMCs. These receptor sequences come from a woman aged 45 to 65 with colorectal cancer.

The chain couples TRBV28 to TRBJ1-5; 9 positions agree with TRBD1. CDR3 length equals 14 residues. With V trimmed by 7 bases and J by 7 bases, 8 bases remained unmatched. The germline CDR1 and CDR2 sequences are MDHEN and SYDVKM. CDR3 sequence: CASTWGQGGQPQHF. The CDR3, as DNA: TGTGCCAGCACCTGGGGACAGGGCGGGCAGCCCCAGCATTTT.

As DNA, the CDR3 is TGTGCCAGCTCACCACAGGCTAGCGGGGGGGCAGGGTCCTACAATGAGCAGTTCTTC. It encodes CASSPQASGGAGSYNEQFF. This chain uses TRBV18 with TRBJ2-1; 12 bases match TRBD2. Germline V gene lookup returns CDR1 KGHSH and CDR2 LQKENI. The junction had 8 bases not matched to a gene; V was cut back by 1 base and J by 1 base. The CDR3 runs to 19 residues. Using reference TRBV18 and TRBJ2-1 for the parts outside the CDR3, the full variable domain is NAGVMQNPRHLVRRRGQEARLRCSPMKGHSHVYWYRQLPEEGLKFMVYLQKENIIDESGMPKERFSAEFPKEGPSILRIQQVVRGDSAAYFCASSPQASGGAGSYNEQFFGPGTRLTVL.

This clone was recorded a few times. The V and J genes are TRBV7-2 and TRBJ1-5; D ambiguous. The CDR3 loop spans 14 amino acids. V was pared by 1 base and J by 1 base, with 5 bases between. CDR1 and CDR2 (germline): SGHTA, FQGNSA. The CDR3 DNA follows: TGTGCCAGCAGCTTAGGGTTAAGCAATCAGCCCCAGCATTTT. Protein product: CASSLGLSNQPQHF.

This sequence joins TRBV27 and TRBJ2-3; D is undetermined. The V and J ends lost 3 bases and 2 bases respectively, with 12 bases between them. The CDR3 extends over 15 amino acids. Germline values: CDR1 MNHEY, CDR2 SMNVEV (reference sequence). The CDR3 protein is CASSFMGSNTDTQYF. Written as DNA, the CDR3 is TGTGCCAGCAGTTTCATGGGCAGTAACACAGATACGCAGTATTTT.

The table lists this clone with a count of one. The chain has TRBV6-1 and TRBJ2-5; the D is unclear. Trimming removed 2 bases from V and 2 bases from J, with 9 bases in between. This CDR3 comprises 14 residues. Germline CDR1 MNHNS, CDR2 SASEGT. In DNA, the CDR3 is TGTGCCAGCAGTGAATTCTTGGGACAAGAGACCCAGTACTTC. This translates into CASSEFLGQETQYF.

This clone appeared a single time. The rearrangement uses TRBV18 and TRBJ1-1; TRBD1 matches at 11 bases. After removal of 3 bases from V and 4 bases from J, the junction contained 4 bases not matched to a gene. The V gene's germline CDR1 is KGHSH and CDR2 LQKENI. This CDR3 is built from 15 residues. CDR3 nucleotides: TGTGCCAGCTCACCTGGGACAGGGGGAGGCACTGAAGCTTTCTTT. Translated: CASSPGTGGGTEAFF.

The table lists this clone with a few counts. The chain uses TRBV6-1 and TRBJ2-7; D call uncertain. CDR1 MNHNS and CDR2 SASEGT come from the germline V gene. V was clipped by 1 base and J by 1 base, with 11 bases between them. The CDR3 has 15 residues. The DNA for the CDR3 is TGTGCCAGCAGTGAAGAGTGGAGTCTTTCCTACGAGCAGTACGTC. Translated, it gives CASSEEWSLSYEQYV.